This TCR beta chain was profiled in a study of blood T cell repertoires in COVID-19. At the level of the study: Collection of acute and convalescent COVID-19 samples took place in the United States, Italy and Spain. Sources were T cells, B-cell-depleted T cells, or PBMCs; the material itself was cDNA or gDNA.

This clone turned up a few times. Germline V gives CDR1 KGHSH, CDR2 LQKENI. The ends were cut back, 0 bases at V and 14 bases at J, with 20 bases in the middle. CDR3 length: 15 residues. Source study methods: How many nucleated cells were present was estimated from reference gene primer amplification. Sequenced by immunoSEQ multiplex PCR; TCRdb stores in-frame clones only, minus some. The D gene and trimming were derived from the DNA, and the V and J assignments and clone size from that table. The table includes some 74,000 clones, about 91% detected once. This sequence joins TRBV18 and TRBJ2-1; tentative D call: TRBD2 (5 bases). Sample: peripheral blood. The source is an elderly woman with acute or convalescent COVID-19. The CDR3, as DNA: TGTGCCAGCTCACCACCGGGTGATAGCGTAGCCGAGAAGTTCTTC. Amino acids: CASSPPGDSVAEKFF.